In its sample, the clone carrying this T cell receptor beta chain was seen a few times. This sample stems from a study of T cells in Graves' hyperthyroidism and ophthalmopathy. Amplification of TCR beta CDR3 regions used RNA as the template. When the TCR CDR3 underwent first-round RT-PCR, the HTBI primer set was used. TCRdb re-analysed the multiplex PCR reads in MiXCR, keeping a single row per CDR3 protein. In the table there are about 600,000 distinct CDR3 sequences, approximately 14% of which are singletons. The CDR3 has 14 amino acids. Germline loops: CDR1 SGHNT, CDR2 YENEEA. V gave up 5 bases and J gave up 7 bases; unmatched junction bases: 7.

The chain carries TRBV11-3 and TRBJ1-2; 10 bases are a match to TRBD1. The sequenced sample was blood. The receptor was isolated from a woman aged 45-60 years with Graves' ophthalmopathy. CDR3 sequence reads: CASSPRQGARGYTF. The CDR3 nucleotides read TGTGCCAGCAGCCCGAGACAGGGGGCGCGTGGCTACACCTTC. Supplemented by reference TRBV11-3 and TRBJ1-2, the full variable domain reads EAGVVQSPRYKIIEKKQPVAFWCNPISGHNTLYWYLQNLGQGPELLIRYENEEAVDDSQLPKDRFSAERLKGVDSTLKIQPAELGDSAVYLCASSPRQGARGYTFGSGTRLTVV.